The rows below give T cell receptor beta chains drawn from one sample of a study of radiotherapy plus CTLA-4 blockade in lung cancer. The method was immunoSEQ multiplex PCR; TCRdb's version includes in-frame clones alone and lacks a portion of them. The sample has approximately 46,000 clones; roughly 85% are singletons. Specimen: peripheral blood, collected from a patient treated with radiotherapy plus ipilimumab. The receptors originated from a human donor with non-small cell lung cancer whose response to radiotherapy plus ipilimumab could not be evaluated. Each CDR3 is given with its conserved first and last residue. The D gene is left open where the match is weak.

TGTGCCAGCAGCTCGACAGGGTCGGAGACCCAGTACTTC	CASSSTGSETQYF	TRBV5-4	TRBJ2-5	TRBD1
TGTGCCAGCAGTGCCTCCCTTCTCGGTTTCTACGAGCAGTACTTC	CASSASLLGFYEQYF	TRBV2	TRBJ2-7	NA
TGCAGCGTTGAAGATCGACAGGGAGTGAACACCGGGGAGCTGTTTTTT	CSVEDRQGVNTGELFF	TRBV29-1	TRBJ2-2	TRBD1
TGTGCCAGCAGTTTAGGCCAACAGCCCTACAATGAGCAGTTCTTC	CASSLGQQPYNEQFF	TRBV27	TRBJ2-1	NA
TGTGCCAGTAGTTCACAACAGCCCCAGGGGGCCAACGTCCTGACTTTC	CASSSQQPQGANVLTF	TRBV19	TRBJ2-6	NA
TGTGCCAGCAGCGCCACAGGGAGGGATCAGCCCCAGCATTTT	CASSATGRDQPQHF	TRBV7-9	TRBJ1-5	NA
TGTGCCAGCAGCGCTTCGACAGGGGGTGGAAACACCATATATTTT	CASSASTGGGNTIYF	TRBV7-2	TRBJ1-3	TRBD1
TGTGCCAGCAGGGGGGGGTCCAATTGGAATCAGCCCCAGCATTTT	CASRGGSNWNQPQHF	TRBV28	TRBJ1-5	NA
TGTGCCAGCAGCTTAGCGTTGTGGGCGGGGGCCACCTCCTACGAGCAGTACTTC	CASSLALWAGATSYEQYF	TRBV7-2	TRBJ2-7	NA
TGTGCCAGCAGCTTTCTAGCGGGGGGGTGGTACGAGCAGTACTTC	CASSFLAGGWYEQYF	TRBV7-2	TRBJ2-7	TRBD2
TGTGCCAGTAGCAGAAAATGGGTGAGGGTTTCCGGGACAGTCTTCACAGATACGCAGTATTTT	CASSRKWVRVSGTVFTDTQYF	TRBV19	TRBJ2-3	TRBD1
TGTGCCAGCAGTTACTCTAGGAACACTGAAGCTTTCTTT	CASSYSRNTEAFF	TRBV6-5	TRBJ1-1	NA
TGTGCCAGCACGAAAAACCGGGACAGGGGTTCACCCCTCCACTTT	CASTKNRDRGSPLHF	TRBV6-5	TRBJ1-6	TRBD1
TGCGCCAGCAGCTCGTATCAGGGCGGGGGACAATACAATGAGCAGTTCTTC	CASSSYQGGGQYNEQFF	TRBV5-1	TRBJ2-1	NA
TGTGCCTGGGTGCGACTAGCGGGATTGGGCTACGAGCAGTACTTC	CAWVRLAGLGYEQYF	TRBV30	TRBJ2-7	TRBD2
TGTGCCAGCAGTTCGCCGACTAGCGGGAGTTCATACAATGAGCAGTTCTTC	CASSSPTSGSSYNEQFF	TRBV27	TRBJ2-1	TRBD2